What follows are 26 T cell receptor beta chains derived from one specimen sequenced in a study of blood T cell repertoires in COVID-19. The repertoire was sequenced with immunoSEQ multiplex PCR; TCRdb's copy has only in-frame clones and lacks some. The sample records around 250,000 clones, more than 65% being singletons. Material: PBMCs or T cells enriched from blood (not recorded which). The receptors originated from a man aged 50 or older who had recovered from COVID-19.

CDR3 residues: CASSLLSGTSGYEQYF. The CDR3 region has the DNA TGTGCCAGCTCACTTCTTTCCGGGACTAGCGGATACGAGCAGTACTTC. The chain employs TRBV18 and TRBJ2-7, with TRBD2 identical over 11 bases. Germline V lookup: CDR1 KGHSH, CDR2 LQKENI. The CDR3 consists of 16 residues. Losses at the gene ends were 4 bases for V and 4 bases for J; bases not matched to a gene: 9.

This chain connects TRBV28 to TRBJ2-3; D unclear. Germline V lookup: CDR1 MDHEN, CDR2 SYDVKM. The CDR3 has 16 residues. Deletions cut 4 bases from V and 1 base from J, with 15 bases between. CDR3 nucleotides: TGTGCCAGCAGTTCCCTCTATGGCGGCCGCACAGATACGCAGTATTTT. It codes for CASSSLYGGRTDTQYF. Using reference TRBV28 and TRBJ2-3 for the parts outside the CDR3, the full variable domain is DVKVTQSSRYLVKRTGEKVFLECVQDMDHENMFWYRQDPGLGLRLIYFSYDVKMKEKGDIPEGYSVSREKKERFSLILESASTNQTSMYLCASSSLYGGRTDTQYFGPGTRLTVL.

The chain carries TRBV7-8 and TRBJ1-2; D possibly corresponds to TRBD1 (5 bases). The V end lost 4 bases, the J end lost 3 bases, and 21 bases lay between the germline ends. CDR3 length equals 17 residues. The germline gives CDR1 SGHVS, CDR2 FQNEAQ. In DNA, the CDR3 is TGTGCCAGCAGCTCCCTTCCCCAGCGGGGCACCGACTATGGCTACACCTTC. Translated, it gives CASSSLPQRGTDYGYTF.

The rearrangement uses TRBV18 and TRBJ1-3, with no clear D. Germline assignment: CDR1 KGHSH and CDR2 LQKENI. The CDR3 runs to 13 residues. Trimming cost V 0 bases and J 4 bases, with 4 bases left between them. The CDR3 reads CASSPPQGNTIYF. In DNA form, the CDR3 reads TGTGCCAGCTCACCACCCCAGGGAAACACCATATATTTT.

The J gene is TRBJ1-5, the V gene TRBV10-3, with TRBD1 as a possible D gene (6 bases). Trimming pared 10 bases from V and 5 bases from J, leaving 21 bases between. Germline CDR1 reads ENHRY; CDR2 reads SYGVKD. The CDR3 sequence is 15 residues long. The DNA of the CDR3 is TGTGCCACTCTGGGGGGGCAGGGTCGGGATCAGCCCCAGCATTTT. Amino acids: CATLGGQGRDQPQHF.

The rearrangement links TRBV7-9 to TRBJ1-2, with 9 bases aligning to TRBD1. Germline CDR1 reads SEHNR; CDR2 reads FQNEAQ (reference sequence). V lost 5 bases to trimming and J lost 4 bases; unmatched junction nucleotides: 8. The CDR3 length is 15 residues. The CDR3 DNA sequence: TGTGCCAGCAGCATTACAGGGGGCCGAGGCTATGGCTACACCTTC. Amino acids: CASSITGGRGYGYTF.

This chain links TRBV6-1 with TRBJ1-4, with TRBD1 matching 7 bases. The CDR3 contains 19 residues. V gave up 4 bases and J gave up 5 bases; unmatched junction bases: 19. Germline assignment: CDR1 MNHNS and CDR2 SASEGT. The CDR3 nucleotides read TGTGCCAGCAGTGGCGCCAGACAGGGAGTTGGGGGTTACAATGAAAAACTGTTTTTT. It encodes CASSGARQGVGGYNEKLFF.

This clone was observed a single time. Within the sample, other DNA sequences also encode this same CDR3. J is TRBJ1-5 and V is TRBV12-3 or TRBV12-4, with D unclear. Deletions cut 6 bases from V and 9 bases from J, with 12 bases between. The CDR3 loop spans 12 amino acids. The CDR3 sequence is CASSPGGRPQHF. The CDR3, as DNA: TGTGCCAGCAGCCCGGGTGGGAGGCCCCAGCATTTT.

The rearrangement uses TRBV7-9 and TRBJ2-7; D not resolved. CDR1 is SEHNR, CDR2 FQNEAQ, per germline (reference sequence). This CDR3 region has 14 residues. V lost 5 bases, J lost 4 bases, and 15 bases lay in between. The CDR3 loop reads CASSKHWAPYEQYF. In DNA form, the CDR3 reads TGTGCCAGCAGCAAACATTGGGCACCTTACGAGCAGTACTTC.

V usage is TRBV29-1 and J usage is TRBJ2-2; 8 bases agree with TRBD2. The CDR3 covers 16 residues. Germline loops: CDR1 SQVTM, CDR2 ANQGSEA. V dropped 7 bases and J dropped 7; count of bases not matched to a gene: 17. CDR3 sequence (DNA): TGCAGCGGGGGGACCGTAGGTAGCGGGAATATCGGGGAGCTGTTTTTT. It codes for CSGGTVGSGNIGELFF.

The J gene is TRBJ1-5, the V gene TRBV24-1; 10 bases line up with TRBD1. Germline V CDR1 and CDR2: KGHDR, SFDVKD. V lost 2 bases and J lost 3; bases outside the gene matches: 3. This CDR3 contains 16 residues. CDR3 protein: CATSDSGQGDNQPQHF. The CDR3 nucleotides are TGTGCCACCAGTGATTCAGGACAGGGGGACAATCAGCCCCAGCATTTT.

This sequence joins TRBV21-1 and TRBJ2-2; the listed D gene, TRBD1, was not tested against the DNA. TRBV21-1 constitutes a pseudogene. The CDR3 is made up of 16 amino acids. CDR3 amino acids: CASSEGQGSVTGELFF. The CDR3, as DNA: TGTGCCAGCAGCGAGGGACAGGGGTCGGTTACCGGGGAGCTGTTTTTT.

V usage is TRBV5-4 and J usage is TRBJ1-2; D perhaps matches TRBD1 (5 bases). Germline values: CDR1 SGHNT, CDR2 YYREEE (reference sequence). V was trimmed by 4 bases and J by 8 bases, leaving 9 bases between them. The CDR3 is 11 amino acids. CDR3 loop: CASSPGLGYTF. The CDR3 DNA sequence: TGTGCCAGCAGCCCGGGACTGGGCTACACCTTC. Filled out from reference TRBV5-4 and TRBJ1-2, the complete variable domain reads ETGVTQSPTHLIKTRGQQVTLRCSSQSGHNTVSWYQQALGQGPQFIFQYYREEENGRGNFPPRFSGLQFPNYSSELNVNALELDDSALYLCASSPGLGYTFGSGTRLTVV.

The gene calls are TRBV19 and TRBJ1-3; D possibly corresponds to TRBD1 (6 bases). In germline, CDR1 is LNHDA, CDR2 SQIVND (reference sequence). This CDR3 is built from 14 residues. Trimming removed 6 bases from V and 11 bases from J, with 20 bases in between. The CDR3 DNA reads TGTGCCAGTAGAGGCACAGGGATGGTGGAGGCCATATATTTT. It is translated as CASRGTGMVEAIYF.

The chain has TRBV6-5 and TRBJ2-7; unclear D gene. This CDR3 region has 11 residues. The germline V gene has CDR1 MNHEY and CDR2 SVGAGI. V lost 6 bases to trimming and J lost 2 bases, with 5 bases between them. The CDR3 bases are TGTGCCAGCAGACAGACCTACGAGCAGTACTTC. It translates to CASRQTYEQYF.

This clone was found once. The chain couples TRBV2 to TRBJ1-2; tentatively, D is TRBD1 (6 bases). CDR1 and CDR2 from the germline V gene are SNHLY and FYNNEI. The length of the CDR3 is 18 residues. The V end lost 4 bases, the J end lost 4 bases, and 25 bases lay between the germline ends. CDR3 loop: CASSARGGYRALLYGYTF. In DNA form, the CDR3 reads TGTGCCAGCAGTGCGCGGGGGGGGTACAGGGCCCTGCTCTATGGCTACACCTTC.

CDR3 coding DNA: TGCGCCAGCAGCTTAGGGACTAGCGGGAGACTTAATGAGCAGTTCTTC. The encoded protein is CASSLGTSGRLNEQFF. The rearrangement links TRBV5-1 to TRBJ2-1; 14 bases are shared with TRBD2. The CDR3 covers 16 residues. Germline lookup yields CDR1 SGHRS and CDR2 YFSETQ. Trimming took 2 bases from V and 7 from J; bases not matched to a gene: 5.

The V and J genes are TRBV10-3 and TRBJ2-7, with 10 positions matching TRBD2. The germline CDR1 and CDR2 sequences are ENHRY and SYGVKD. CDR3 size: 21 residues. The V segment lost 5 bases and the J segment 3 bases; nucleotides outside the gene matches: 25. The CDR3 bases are TGTGCCATCAGTAGCGGGAGGGCCTCGGAGGGCCGGCGGGGGACACACTACGAGCAGTACTTC. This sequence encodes CAISSGRASEGRRGTHYEQYF.

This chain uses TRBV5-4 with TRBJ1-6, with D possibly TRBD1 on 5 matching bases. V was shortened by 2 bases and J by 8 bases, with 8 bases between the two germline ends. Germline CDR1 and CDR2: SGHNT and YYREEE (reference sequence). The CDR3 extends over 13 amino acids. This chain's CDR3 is CASSFQGDSPLHF. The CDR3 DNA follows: TGTGCCAGCAGCTTCCAGGGCGATTCACCCCTCCACTTT.

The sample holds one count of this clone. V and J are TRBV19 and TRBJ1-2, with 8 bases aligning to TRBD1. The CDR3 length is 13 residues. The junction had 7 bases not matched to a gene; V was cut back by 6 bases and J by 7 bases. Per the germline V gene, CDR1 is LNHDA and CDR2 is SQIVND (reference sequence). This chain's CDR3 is CASSSDRATGYTF. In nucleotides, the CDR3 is TGTGCCAGTAGCTCGGACAGGGCAACTGGCTACACCTTC. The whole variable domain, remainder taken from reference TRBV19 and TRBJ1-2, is DGGITQSPKYLFRKEGQNVTLSCEQNLNHDAMYWYRQDPGQGLRLIYYSQIVNDFQKGDIAEGYSVSREKKESFPLTVTSAQKNPTAFYLCASSSDRATGYTFGSGTRLTVV.

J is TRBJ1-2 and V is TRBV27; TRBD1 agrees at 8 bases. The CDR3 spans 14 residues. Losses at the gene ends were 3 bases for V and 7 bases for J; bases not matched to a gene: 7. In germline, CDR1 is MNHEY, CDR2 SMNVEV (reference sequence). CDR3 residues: CASSFTDRARGYTF. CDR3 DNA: TGTGCCAGCAGTTTTACGGACAGGGCGCGTGGCTACACCTTC.

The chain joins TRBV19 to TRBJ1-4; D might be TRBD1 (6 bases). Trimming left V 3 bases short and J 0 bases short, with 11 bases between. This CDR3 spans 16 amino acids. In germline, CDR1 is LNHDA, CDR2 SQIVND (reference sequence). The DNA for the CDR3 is TGTGCCAGTAGTATGCAGGGGACACCAACTAATGAAAAACTGTTTTTT. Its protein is CASSMQGTPTNEKLFF.

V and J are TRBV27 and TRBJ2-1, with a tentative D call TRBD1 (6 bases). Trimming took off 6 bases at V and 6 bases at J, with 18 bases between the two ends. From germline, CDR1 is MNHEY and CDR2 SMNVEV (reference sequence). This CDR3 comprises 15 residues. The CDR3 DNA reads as TGTGCCAGCAGAGGAGCACAGGGATGGGGCAATGAGCAGTTCTTC. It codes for CASRGAQGWGNEQFF.

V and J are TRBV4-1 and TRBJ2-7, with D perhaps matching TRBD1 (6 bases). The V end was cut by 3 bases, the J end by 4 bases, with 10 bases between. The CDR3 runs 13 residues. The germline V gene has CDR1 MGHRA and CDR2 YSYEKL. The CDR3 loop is CASSHGQGYEQYF. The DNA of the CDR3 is TGCGCCAGCAGCCATGGTCAGGGGTACGAGCAGTACTTC.

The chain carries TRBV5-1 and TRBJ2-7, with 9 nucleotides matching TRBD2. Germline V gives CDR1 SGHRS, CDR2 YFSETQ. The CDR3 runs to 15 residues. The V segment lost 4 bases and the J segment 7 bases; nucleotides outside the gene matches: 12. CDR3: CASSPAGGGVSEQYF. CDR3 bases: TGCGCCAGCAGCCCCGCGGGAGGGGGGGTAAGTGAGCAGTACTTC.

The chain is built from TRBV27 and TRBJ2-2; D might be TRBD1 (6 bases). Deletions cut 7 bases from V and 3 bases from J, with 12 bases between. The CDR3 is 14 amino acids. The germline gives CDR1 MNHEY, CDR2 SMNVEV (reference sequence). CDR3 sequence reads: CASMLTGDTGELFF. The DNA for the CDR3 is TGTGCCAGCATGTTGACAGGAGACACCGGGGAGCTGTTTTTT.